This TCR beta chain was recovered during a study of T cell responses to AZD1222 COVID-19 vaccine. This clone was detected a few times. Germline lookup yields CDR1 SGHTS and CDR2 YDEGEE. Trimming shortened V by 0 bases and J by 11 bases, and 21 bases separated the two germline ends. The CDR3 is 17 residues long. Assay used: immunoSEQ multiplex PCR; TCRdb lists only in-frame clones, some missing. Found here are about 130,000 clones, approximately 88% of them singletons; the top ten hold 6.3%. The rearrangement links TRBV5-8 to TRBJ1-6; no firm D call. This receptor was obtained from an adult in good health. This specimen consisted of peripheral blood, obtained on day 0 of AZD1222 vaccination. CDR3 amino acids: CASSLEAQRRPGAPLHF. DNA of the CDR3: TGTGCCAGCAGCTTGGAGGCTCAGAGGCGGCCCGGGGCACCCCTCCACTTT.